Below, 22 T cell receptor beta chains from the same sample are listed, as sequenced in a study of regulatory T cells in long-lasting Graves disease. This sample's time point: persistent/refractory GD, antithyroid drugs over 5 years with positive TRAb. Making the TCR library involved RNA that had been extracted from PBMCs. Construction of the TCR beta libraries employed iRepertoire HTBI primers in conjunction with Arm-PCR of CDR3 regions. TCRdb independently ran MiXCR on the multiplex PCR reads; one entry per CDR3 protein. Altogether approximately 290,000 distinct CDR3 sequences are present, more than 20% being singletons, with the ten largest covering roughly three fifths. The source was peripheral blood mononuclear cells (PBMCs), collected when the disease was refractory, from a patient treated with antithyroid drugs. The receptors shown here come from a female donor with Graves disease.

Only a few counts were recorded for this clonotype. The chain joins TRBV6-1 to TRBJ2-5, with D tentatively TRBD2 (6 bases). The J call may be mistaken, given a closer DNA end match to TRBJ2-7. In germline, CDR1 is MNHNS, CDR2 SASEGT. The CDR3 loop spans 12 amino acids. CDR3 DNA: TGTGCCAGCCGGGACTTGGCCTACGAGCAGTACTTC. This sequence encodes CASRDLAYEQYF.

This clonotype has ten or more counts. The V and J genes are TRBV12-3 or TRBV12-4 and TRBJ1-2; D is ambiguous. The CDR3 sequence is 11 residues long. V was shortened by 1 base and J by 9 bases, with 6 bases between the two germline ends. CDR3 sequence reads: CASSLGSRYTF. CDR3 DNA sequence: TGTGCCAGCAGTTTAGGTAGTCGCTACACCTTC.

This chain uses TRBV7-2 with TRBJ2-3, with 9 nucleotides matching TRBD1. The CDR3 has 17 residues. Germline CDR1 and CDR2: SGHTA and FQGNSA. V shed 1 base, J shed 2 bases, and the junction held 7 bases outside the gene matches. The CDR3 spells CASSLVAGQGSTDTQYF. The CDR3 nucleotides read TGTGCCAGCAGCTTAGTAGCCGGACAGGGGTCCACAGATACGCAGTATTTT.

The rearrangement uses TRBV7-9 and TRBJ1-1, with a weak D call TRBD1 (5 bases). This CDR3 contains 13 residues. Trimming removed 5 bases at V and 5 bases at J, with 12 bases between. Germline V gene sequence: CDR1 SEHNR, CDR2 FQNEAQ (reference sequence). The CDR3 here is CASSAAGSTEAFF. The CDR3 nucleotides read TGTGCCAGCAGCGCGGCAGGGTCGACTGAAGCTTTCTTT.

This clonotype showed up many times. The chain recombines TRBV5-8 with TRBJ1-1; D gene unclear. This CDR3 comprises 14 residues. Germline V gene data show CDR1 as SGHTS and CDR2 as YDEGEE. V lost 3 bases and J lost 1, with 10 bases in between. CDR3 loop: CASSSRVKNTEAFF. Here the CDR3 DNA reads TGTGCCAGCAGCTCGAGGGTTAAGAACACTGAAGCTTTCTTT.

This clonotype was seen many times. The chain is built from TRBV6-2 or TRBV6-3 and TRBJ1-4, with 9 bases aligning to TRBD1. This CDR3 is built from 15 residues. Germline V gene data show CDR1 as MNHEY and CDR2 as SVGEGT. J lost 4 bases, V lost 7 bases, and 7 bases had no gene match. The CDR3 nucleotides read TGTGCCAGCACCTCCCGGGACAGGGATAATGAAAAACTGTTTTTT. Translated, it gives CASTSRDRDNEKLFF.

This clonotype has more than one count but fewer than ten. The rearrangement uses TRBV11-2 and TRBJ2-5; D unclear. This CDR3 contains 14 residues. V lost 5 bases and J 0 bases, leaving 10 bases between the germline ends. Germline V CDR1 and CDR2: SGHAT, FQNNGV. The CDR3 here is CASSPVGNQETQYF. DNA of the CDR3: TGTGCCAGCAGCCCCGTAGGCAACCAAGAGACCCAGTACTTC.

This clonotype was counted between two and nine times. The chain has TRBV7-9 and TRBJ1-1, with D unclear. The CDR3 consists of 16 residues. The V gene lost 2 bases and the J gene lost 5 bases, with 18 bases spanning the gap. The germline CDR1 and CDR2 sequences are SEHNR and FQNEAQ (reference sequence). The DNA for the CDR3 is TGTGCCAGCAGCTTATCGCGATTTCAAGAGGAAACTGAAGCTTTCTTT. This sequence encodes CASSLSRFQEETEAFF.

This clonotype was recorded at least ten times. The chain is built from TRBV28 and TRBJ1-2; D is unresolved. V gave up 2 bases and J gave up 8 bases, with 9 bases separating them. The CDR3 is 12 amino acids. Germline CDR1 reads MDHEN; CDR2 reads SYDVKM. Here the CDR3 DNA reads TGTGCCAGCAGTTTAGGTCCTGGGGGCTACACCTTC. Residues: CASSLGPGGYTF.

This clonotype was seen repeatedly, ten times or more. The chain recombines TRBV28 with TRBJ2-7; 9 bases map to TRBD1. The trim removed 3 bases at V and 4 bases at J, leaving 16 bases unmatched. The CDR3 has 18 amino acids. Germline V gene sequence: CDR1 MDHEN, CDR2 SYDVKM. The DNA for the CDR3 is TGTGCCAGCAGTTTGGGGACAGGGATTTATCTTAGTACGTACGAGCAGTACTTC. Residues: CASSLGTGIYLSTYEQYF.

This clonotype was found many times. The genes are TRBV28 and TRBJ2-7; TRBD1 matches 7 bases. CDR3 length: 12 residues. V was clipped by 8 bases and J by 5 bases; unmatched bases: 6. The germline gives CDR1 MDHEN, CDR2 SYDVKM. CDR3 amino acids: CASYRGPNEQYF. For the CDR3, the DNA is TGTGCCAGCTACAGGGGACCCAACGAGCAGTACTTC.

At least ten counts were recorded for this clonotype. CDR3 in amino acids: CASSAWGTGREEKLFF. In DNA, the CDR3 is TGTGCCAGCAGCGCGTGGGGGACAGGGCGGGAAGAAAAACTGTTTTTT. This chain uses TRBV5-8 with TRBJ1-4; 9 nucleotides line up with TRBD1. Germline-derived CDR1 and CDR2 are SGHTS and YDEGEE. Trimming cost V 4 bases and J 8 bases; bases outside gene matches: 12. The CDR3 length is 16 residues.

This clonotype came up a few times. The chain couples TRBV6-2 or TRBV6-3 to TRBJ1-2; 9 bases match TRBD1. V lost 7 bases to trimming and J lost 0 bases; unmatched junction nucleotides: 3. Germline loops: CDR1 MNHEY, CDR2 SVGEGT. There are 14 residues in the CDR3. CDR3 sequence (DNA): TGTGCCAGCACCAGGGACAGGGCTAACTATGGCTACACCTTC. It encodes CASTRDRANYGYTF.

This clonotype was found a few times. The chain has TRBV28 and TRBJ2-3; TRBD2 might be the D (5 bases). V was cut by 8 bases and J by 0 bases, with 6 bases left in between. The CDR3 is 12 amino acids. CDR1 is MDHEN, CDR2 SYDVKM, per germline. CDR3 in DNA: TGTGCCAGCGAGGGTAGCACAGATACGCAGTATTTT. It is translated as CASEGSTDTQYF.

The chain is built from TRBV20-1 and TRBJ2-5, with 8 nucleotides matching TRBD1. J was trimmed by 4 bases and V by 1 base; bases with no gene match: 11. The CDR3 sequence is 16 residues long. Germline loops: CDR1 DFQATT, CDR2 SNEGSKA (reference sequence). CDR3 amino acids: CSARATTGAFLETQYF. CDR3 nucleotide sequence: TGCAGTGCTAGAGCCACGACAGGGGCTTTTCTAGAGACCCAGTACTTC.

V is TRBV6-1 and J is TRBJ1-1; unclear D gene. The germline V and J ends were trimmed by 1 base and 4 bases, with 7 bases remaining between them. Germline values: CDR1 MNHNS, CDR2 SASEGT. The CDR3 is 13 residues long. The CDR3 is CASSEGFSTEAFF. The CDR3 DNA sequence: TGTGCCAGCAGTGAAGGTTTTAGCACTGAAGCTTTCTTT.

The table lists this clonotype with a few counts. A read error is possible here, since a much larger clone lies one base away. The genes are TRBV2 and TRBJ2-7; 11 bases fit TRBD1. Germline lookup yields CDR1 SNHLY and CDR2 FYNNEI. This CDR3 has 15 amino acids. In nucleotides, the CDR3 is TGTGCCAGCAGTGAAACCGGGACAGGGGGTGGCGAGCGGTACTTC. This sequence encodes CASSETGTGGGERYF. Based on the CDR3 plus reference TRBV2 and TRBJ2-7, the full variable domain is EPEVTQTPSHQVTQMGQEVILRCVPISNHLYFYWYRQILGQKVEFLVSFYNNEISEKSEIFDDQFSVERPDGSNFTLKIRSTKLEDSAMYFCASSETGTGGGERYFGPGTRLTVT.

The table lists this clonotype with many counts. The chain combines TRBV2 with TRBJ1-2; D is unresolved. CDR3 size: 14 residues. V lost 4 bases and J 7 bases, leaving 16 bases between the germline ends. Germline CDR1 is SNHLY and CDR2 is FYNNEI. The CDR3 DNA reads as TGTGCCAGCAGTGCAGAGACCGGTGGTTTTGGCTACACCTTC. Encoded protein: CASSAETGGFGYTF.

This clonotype was observed a few times. The rearrangement uses TRBV19 and TRBJ2-5; 10 bases line up with TRBD1. V dropped 6 bases and J dropped 5; count of bases not matched to a gene: 9. There are 15 residues in the CDR3. The germline V gene encodes CDR1 LNHDA and CDR2 SQIVND (reference sequence). DNA for the CDR3: TGTGCCAGTAGACCGGGACAGGGGTTGATCGAGACCCAGTACTTC. Amino acid sequence: CASRPGQGLIETQYF. The entire variable domain, with the rest obtained from reference TRBV19 and TRBJ2-5, is as follows: DGGITQSPKYLFRKEGQNVTLSCEQNLNHDAMYWYRQDPGQGLRLIYYSQIVNDFQKGDIAEGYSVSREKKESFPLTVTSAQKNPTAFYLCASRPGQGLIETQYFGPGTRLLVL.

The chain joins TRBV12-3 or TRBV12-4 to TRBJ2-2; TRBD1 aligns across 8 bases. The CDR3 extends over 15 amino acids. The J segment lost 6 bases and the V segment lost 5 bases, leaving 8 bases of the junction unmatched. CDR3 region: CASSRGTGTPGELFF. The CDR3 DNA is TGTGCCAGCAGTCGGGGGACAGGAACCCCCGGGGAGCTGTTTTTT.

This clonotype was seen repeatedly, ten times or more. The chain has TRBV20-1 and TRBJ1-2; no clear D. V was clipped by 2 bases and J by 4 bases, with 8 bases between them. Looked up from germline, CDR1 is DFQATT and CDR2 is SNEGSKA (reference sequence). The CDR3 is 12 amino acids. CDR3 protein: CSARTEFYGYTF. CDR3 coding DNA: TGCAGTGCTAGAACAGAGTTCTATGGCTACACCTTC.

A word on this clonotype: A read error may explain this, as a much larger clone is one base away. The chain recombines TRBV6-4 with TRBJ1-1; perhaps TRBD1 as D (5 bases). The CDR3 loop spans 15 amino acids. Germline-derived CDR1 and CDR2 are MRHNA and SNTAGT. In DNA form, the CDR3 reads TGTGCCTGCAGCTCCGGAGGGGCAGGGAACACTGAAGCTTTCTTT. It translates to CACSSGGAGNTEAFF.